This T cell receptor (beta chain) was obtained from a study of control samples from healthy donors and cancer patients. TCRdb's copy holds only in-frame clones and misses some; the assay was immunoSEQ multiplex PCR. The data hold 250,000 to 300,000 clones, with roughly 87% observed a single time. V was trimmed by 3 bases and J by 8 bases, leaving 10 bases between them. The CDR3 is 12 residues long. The germline gives CDR1 GTSNPN, CDR2 SVGIG (reference sequence). This clonotype was obtained from a woman aged 55-69 years with lung cancer. Material: PBMCs. The chain joins TRBV30 to TRBJ1-4; no firm D call. The CDR3 sequence: CAWSVWAEKLFF. DNA for the CDR3: TGTGCCTGGAGCGTATGGGCCGAAAAACTGTTTTTT. Full variable domain (remainder filled in from reference TRBV30 and TRBJ1-4): SQTIHQWPATLVQPVGSPLSLECTVEGTSNPNLYWYRQAAGRGLQLLFYSVGIGQISSEVPQNLSASRPQDRQFILSSKKLLLSDSGFYLCAWSVWAEKLFFGSGTQLSVL.